These 29 T cell receptor beta chains share one sample of origin, sequenced in a study of naive and memory T cell subsets. Blood and skin TCR RNA was reverse transcribed with alpha and beta constant primers. TCRdb re-called the 5' RACE reads with MiXCR, one entry per CDR3 protein. The table shows approximately 27,000 distinct CDR3 sequences, with roughly 25% occurring only once. Whole-blood samples were 2 to 2.5 ml of peripheral blood from healthy adult volunteers. The receptors were sampled from a female donor in good health.

This clonotype was recorded many times. The V and J genes are TRBV20-1 and TRBJ1-5; TRBD1 matches at 7 bases. The V gene's germline CDR1 is DFQATT and CDR2 SNEGSKA (reference sequence). V gave up 4 bases and J gave up 2 bases; unmatched junction bases: 2. CDR3 size: 13 residues. The CDR3 nucleotides read TGCAGTGCTACCACAGGGGGCAATCAGCCCCAGCATTTT. Its protein is CSATTGGNQPQHF.

This clonotype was counted between two and nine times. This sequence joins TRBV20-1 and TRBJ1-1; D unresolved. CDR1 and CDR2 (germline): DFQATT, SNEGSKA (reference sequence). V lost 6 bases, J lost 4 bases, and 21 bases lay in between. This CDR3 comprises 15 residues. The CDR3 sequence is CSALDITAGSTEAFF. CDR3 in DNA: TGCAGTGCACTAGACATCACGGCGGGTAGCACTGAAGCTTTCTTT.

The chain is built from TRBV7-2 and TRBJ2-5; D is ambiguous. Germline V lookup: CDR1 SGHTA, CDR2 FQGNSA. Trimming left V 5 bases short and J 0 bases short, with 4 bases between. There are 12 residues in the CDR3. The CDR3 nucleotides are TGTGCCAGCAGCCCCAACCAAGAGACCCAGTACTTC. Its protein is CASSPNQETQYF.

This clonotype is medium-sized by share. The chain links TRBV11-3 to TRBJ2-1; D not certain. The CDR3 is 13 amino acids. The germline V gene encodes CDR1 SGHNT and CDR2 YENEEA. Trimming pared 2 bases from V and 2 bases from J, leaving 4 bases between. The CDR3 protein is CASSLTPYNEQFF. The CDR3 coding sequence is TGTGCCAGCAGCTTAACGCCCTACAATGAGCAGTTCTTC.

This chain connects TRBV10-3 to TRBJ1-1; no definite D call. V shed 4 bases and J shed 3 bases, with 12 bases lying between them. Germline V gene data show CDR1 as ENHRY and CDR2 as SYGVKD. The CDR3 sequence is 14 residues long. Here the CDR3 DNA reads TGTGCCATCAGTGTAAAGGGTGGGGACACTGAAGCTTTCTTT. Translating it yields CAISVKGGDTEAFF.

This clonotype was observed at least ten times. V usage is TRBV20-1 and J usage is TRBJ2-3, with TRBD1 identical over 7 bases. After removal of 6 bases from V and 4 bases from J, the junction contained 7 bases not matched to a gene. Germline lookup yields CDR1 DFQATT and CDR2 SNEGSKA (reference sequence). The CDR3 runs 13 residues. The chain's CDR3 is CSAPQGSPDTQYF. In DNA form, the CDR3 reads TGCAGTGCGCCACAGGGGTCGCCAGATACGCAGTATTTT.

The J gene is TRBJ1-1, the V gene TRBV29-1; no definite D call. CDR3 length equals 17 residues. Germline CDR1 is SQVTM and CDR2 is ANQGSEA. Trimming took off 1 base at V and 0 bases at J, with 18 bases between the two ends. The CDR3 DNA follows: TGCAGCGTTGAAGTCCCAAAATTAGGAGGCCTGAACACTGAAGCTTTCTTT. Its protein product is CSVEVPKLGGLNTEAFF.

This clonotype was seen at least ten times. The genes are TRBV29-1 and TRBJ1-1; D not certain. V lost 6 bases and J 1 base, leaving 21 bases between the germline ends. CDR1 and CDR2 from the germline V gene are SQVTM and ANQGSEA. The CDR3 extends over 16 amino acids. CDR3 residues: CSVGVGRTAGNTEAFF. The DNA for the CDR3 is TGCAGCGTCGGTGTCGGTCGTACAGCGGGGAACACTGAAGCTTTCTTT.

The sample holds a few counts of this clonotype. This chain links TRBV20-1 with TRBJ2-1; 12 bases are shared with TRBD2. Per germline, CDR1 DFQATT and CDR2 SNEGSKA (reference sequence). This CDR3 spans 14 amino acids. With V trimmed by 4 bases and J by 6 bases, 4 bases remained unmatched. The CDR3 protein is CSATSGRGVNEQFF. The DNA of the CDR3 is TGCAGTGCTACTAGCGGGAGGGGCGTCAATGAGCAGTTCTTC.

This clonotype was counted ten times or more. The chain combines TRBV20-1 with TRBJ2-1; D might be TRBD1 (5 bases). From germline, CDR1 is DFQATT and CDR2 SNEGSKA (reference sequence). The germline V and J ends were trimmed by 5 bases and 3 bases, with 14 bases remaining between them. The CDR3 length is 14 residues. CDR3 DNA: TGCAGTGCTCCGCTAGAAGGGGACTACAATGAGCAGTTCTTC. Its translation: CSAPLEGDYNEQFF.

Remarks on this clonotype: It may be a read error: a sequence one base away is much more abundant. The V and J genes are TRBV12-3 or TRBV12-4 and TRBJ1-3; the D gene is possibly TRBD1 (6 bases). The CDR3 spans 14 residues. In DNA form, the CDR3 reads TGTGCCAGCTGGGGGCTCAGCTCTGGAAACACCTTATATTTT. Its translation: CASWGLSSGNTLYF.

This clonotype was seen a handful of times. The chain couples TRBV20-1 to TRBJ2-3; D not certain. Trimming took off 5 bases at V and 8 bases at J, with 17 bases between the two ends. The length of the CDR3 is 13 residues. From germline, CDR1 is DFQATT and CDR2 SNEGSKA (reference sequence). In DNA form, the CDR3 reads TGCAGTGCTCGCTTCTCCGACCTGGGTACGCAGTATTTT. Protein: CSARFSDLGTQYF.

This clonotype turned up a few times. This chain uses TRBV20-1 with TRBJ1-4; maybe TRBD1 (5 bases). CDR3 length equals 14 residues. Trimming removed 2 bases from V and 5 bases from J, with 12 bases in between. Germline V gene data show CDR1 as DFQATT and CDR2 as SNEGSKA (reference sequence). This CDR3 is CSARSRVSNEKLFF. CDR3 nucleotide sequence: TGCAGTGCTAGATCCAGGGTTTCGAATGAAAAACTGTTTTTT.

The sample holds many counts of this clonotype. The V call is TRBV29-1, the J call TRBJ1-1; a possible D gene is TRBD1 (6 bases). Trimming cost V 7 bases and J 4 bases, with 13 bases left between them. Germline CDR1 and CDR2: SQVTM and ANQGSEA. This CDR3 comprises 12 residues. The CDR3, as DNA: TGCAGCGCCCGGCAGGGGACCACTGAAGCTTTCTTT. Residues: CSARQGTTEAFF.

This clonotype was observed many times. The V and J genes are TRBV29-1 and TRBJ1-1; D is unresolved. Germline CDR1 reads SQVTM; CDR2 reads ANQGSEA. Trimming removed 7 bases at V and 1 base at J, with 10 bases between. The CDR3 contains 12 residues. CDR3 sequence (DNA): TGCAGCGCAAACAGACCGAACACTGAAGCTTTCTTT. This codes for CSANRPNTEAFF.

This clonotype occurred many times. The CDR3 is CASSYSAAHTQYF. The CDR3 bases are TGTGCCAGCAGTTACTCGGCTGCCCATACGCAGTATTTT. The chain links TRBV6-5 to TRBJ2-3; D gene uncertain. CDR1 MNHEY and CDR2 SVGAGI come from the germline V gene. Trimming took off 0 bases at V and 7 bases at J, with 8 bases between the two ends. This CDR3 is built from 13 residues.

This rearrangement joins TRBV10-3 to TRBJ2-3; D remains ambiguous. Germline values: CDR1 ENHRY, CDR2 SYGVKD. The CDR3 runs 12 residues. V was clipped by 3 bases and J by 4 bases, with 5 bases between them. Here the CDR3 reads CAISEKADTQYF. The DNA for the CDR3 is TGTGCCATCAGTGAAAAGGCAGATACGCAGTATTTT.

This sequence joins TRBV5-1 and TRBJ2-1; possibly TRBD1 for D (6 bases). The germline gives CDR1 SGHRS, CDR2 YFSETQ. CDR3 length: 17 amino acids. V was clipped by 4 bases and J by 0 bases, with 17 bases between them. The CDR3 region is CASSTIGQSGSYNEQFF. CDR3 sequence (DNA): TGCGCCAGCAGCACGATAGGACAGTCAGGCTCCTACAATGAGCAGTTCTTC. Full variable domain (outside the CDR3, taken from reference TRBV5-1 and TRBJ2-1): KAGVTQTPRYLIKTRGQQVTLSCSPISGHRSVSWYQQTPGQGLQFLFEYFSETQRNKGNFPGRFSGRQFSNSRSEMNVSTLELGDSALYLCASSTIGQSGSYNEQFFGPGTRLTVL.

This clonotype was seen many times. This chain joins TRBV7-2 and TRBJ2-3; D remains ambiguous. The CDR3 totals 14 residues. V dropped 3 bases and J dropped 0 bases, with 7 bases sitting between them. CDR1 is SGHTA and CDR2 is FQGNSA in the germline V gene. The CDR3 DNA is TGTGCCAGCAGCTTCGGTCTCAGCACAGATACGCAGTATTTT. Its translation is CASSFGLSTDTQYF.

The J gene is TRBJ2-2, the V gene TRBV29-1, with 8 bases that match TRBD1. The CDR3 covers 15 residues. The junction had 9 bases not matched to a gene; V was cut back by 4 bases and J by 5 bases. Per the germline V gene, CDR1 is SQVTM and CDR2 is ANQGSEA. The CDR3 coding sequence is TGCAGCGTTGGAAAGACAGGGGCGTTAACCGGGGAGCTGTTTTTT. It translates to CSVGKTGALTGELFF.

This clonotype is termed medium-sized (0.01 to 0.1%). The chain uses TRBV20-1 and TRBJ2-3; D ambiguous. The CDR3 extends over 14 amino acids. Trimming removed 6 bases at V and 6 bases at J, with 19 bases between. Germline V gene data show CDR1 as DFQATT and CDR2 as SNEGSKA (reference sequence). CDR3 protein: CSAQLIGVSDTQYF. In DNA form, the CDR3 reads TGCAGTGCCCAGCTCATTGGGGTCAGCGATACGCAGTATTTT.

This clonotype is medium-sized in the sample. The chain joins TRBV7-2 to TRBJ2-1; D is unresolved. V was trimmed by 2 bases and J by 9 bases, leaving 11 bases between them. The CDR3 sequence is 13 residues long. CDR1 is SGHTA, CDR2 FQGNSA, per germline. The chain's CDR3 is CASSLIHGIEQFF. For the CDR3, the DNA is TGTGCCAGCAGCTTAATCCATGGGATTGAGCAGTTCTTC.

This clonotype has a count of ten or more. The chain joins TRBV13 to TRBJ1-5, with TRBD1 matching 7 bases. The V and J ends lost 4 bases and 4 bases, in that order; junction bases with no gene match: 7. Germline loops: CDR1 PRHDT, CDR2 FYEKMQ (reference sequence). The CDR3 extends over 15 amino acids. The CDR3 coding sequence is TGTGCCAGCAGCTCAGGGGGGGGTGGGAATCAGCCCCAGCATTTT. Translating it yields CASSSGGGGNQPQHF.

This clonotype was counted at least ten times. The chain uses TRBV7-2 and TRBJ2-3; D uncertain. This CDR3 has 12 residues. Germline CDR1 SGHTA, CDR2 FQGNSA. V shed 6 bases and J shed 6 bases, with 10 bases lying between them. The CDR3 DNA reads as TGTGCCAGCAGTCCGCACGGTGATACGCAGTATTTT. This codes for CASSPHGDTQYF.

This clonotype showed up just a few times. CDR3 amino acids: CASQKGGTNTGELFF. DNA for the CDR3: TGTGCCAGCCAAAAGGGGGGGACGAACACCGGGGAGCTGTTTTTT. The chain is built from TRBV6-5 and TRBJ2-2; D may be TRBD2 (7 bases). V was clipped by 8 bases and J by 0 bases, with 13 bases between them. Germline V gene sequence: CDR1 MNHEY, CDR2 SVGAGI. This CDR3 has 15 residues.

This clonotype has more than one count but fewer than ten. The chain has TRBV29-1 and TRBJ1-1; 7 bases line up with TRBD1. CDR3 length: 15 residues. Germline loops: CDR1 SQVTM, CDR2 ANQGSEA. The ends lost 6 bases at V and 0 bases at J; junction bases unmatched: 10. CDR3 DNA: TGCAGCGTGAGGGACAGCTACCACATGAACACTGAAGCTTTCTTT. Amino acid sequence: CSVRDSYHMNTEAFF.

The table lists this clonotype with a few counts. The genes are TRBV20-1 and TRBJ2-5, with TRBD2 matching 13 bases. CDR3 length equals 16 residues. J lost 5 bases, V lost 2 bases, and 8 bases had no gene match. Per germline, CDR1 DFQATT and CDR2 SNEGSKA (reference sequence). For the CDR3, the DNA is TGCAGTGCTAGAAGACGACTAGCGGGAGGTCGGGAGACCCAGTACTTC. Amino acid sequence: CSARRRLAGGRETQYF.

The chain couples TRBV4-3 to TRBJ2-2; D not resolved. The CDR3 totals 15 residues. Between the trimmed V and J ends, which lost 1 base and 4 bases, there was a span of 10 bases. From germline, CDR1 is LGHNA and CDR2 YSLEER. This CDR3 reads CASSQGRLSTGELFF. The CDR3 region has the DNA TGCGCCAGCAGCCAAGGACGACTTAGCACCGGGGAGCTGTTTTTT.

The gene calls are TRBV11-2 and TRBJ2-1; D gene ambiguous. The CDR3 has 13 amino acids. The V gene lost 0 bases and the J gene lost 9 bases, with 9 bases spanning the gap. Germline assignment: CDR1 SGHAT and CDR2 FQNNGV. In DNA form, the CDR3 reads TGTGCCAGCAGCTTAGATCTAGAGAGTGAGCAGTTCTTC. Amino acids: CASSLDLESEQFF.